This T cell receptor beta chain was found in a study of T cells in Graves' hyperthyroidism and ophthalmopathy. V shed 2 bases, J shed 8 bases, and the junction held 6 bases outside the gene matches. The V gene's germline CDR1 is MDHEN and CDR2 SYDVKM. The length of the CDR3 is 15 residues. The source material, RNA transcripts, was used to amplify TCR beta CDR3 regions. The study used the HTBI primer set for a first-round RT-PCR of the TCR CDR3. One entry per CDR3 protein, called by TCRdb with MiXCR from the multiplex PCR reads. The sample consists of 600,000 to 700,000 distinct CDR3 sequences, about 14% of them appearing once. This clonotype came up a few times.

The receptor was isolated from a woman aged 40 to 50 with Graves' ophthalmopathy. The sample consisted of blood. The chain employs TRBV28 and TRBJ1-6, with 7 bases aligning to TRBD1. This CDR3 reads CASSLEGTADSPLHF. The CDR3 nucleotides read TGTGCCAGCAGTTTAGAGGGGACAGCCGATTCACCCCTCCACTTT.